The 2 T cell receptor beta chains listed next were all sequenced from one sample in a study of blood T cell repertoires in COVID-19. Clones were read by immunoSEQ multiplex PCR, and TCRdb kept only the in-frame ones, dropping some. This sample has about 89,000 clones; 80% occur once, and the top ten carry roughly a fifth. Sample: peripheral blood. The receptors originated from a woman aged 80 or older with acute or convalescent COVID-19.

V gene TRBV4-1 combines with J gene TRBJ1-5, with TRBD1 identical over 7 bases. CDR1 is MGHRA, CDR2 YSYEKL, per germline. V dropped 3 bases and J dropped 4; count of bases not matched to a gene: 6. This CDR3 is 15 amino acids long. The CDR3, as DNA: TGCGCCAGCAGCCACCGGGACAGTGGGAATCAGCCCCAGCATTTT. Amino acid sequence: CASSHRDSGNQPQHF.

CDR3 region: CASSPGGAEQFF. Here the CDR3 DNA reads TGTGCCAGCAGCCCCGGGGGGGCTGAGCAGTTCTTC. The chain recombines TRBV12-3 or TRBV12-4 with TRBJ2-1, with 8 nucleotides matching TRBD2. The CDR3 is 12 amino acids. The trim removed 6 bases at V and 9 bases at J, leaving 4 bases unmatched.